The 7 T cell receptor beta chains below come from one sample, sequenced in a study of tumor and adjacent non-tumor tissue in lung cancer. This sample's RNA came from whole unsorted tissue. Distant lung tissue was collected more than 3 cm away from the tumor edge. A modified ARM-PCR protocol with three rounds of nested PCR amplified TCRbeta. MiXCR, applied by TCRdb to the multiplex PCR reads, yields one record per CDR3 protein. The sample shows more than 55,000 distinct CDR3 sequences, around 82% of them seen only once. The sequenced sample consisted of distant non-tumor lung tissue. The receptors stem from a man aged 55 to 70 with non-small cell lung cancer.

A note on this clonotype: Germline and junction disagree at one end, which may indicate a read error. The chain joins TRBV11-1 to TRBJ2-5, with D uncertain. CDR1 and CDR2 from the germline V gene are SGHAT and FQDESV (reference sequence). This CDR3 spans 14 amino acids. CDR3 in amino acids: CVSSKDTYQETQCF. CDR3 bases: TGTGTCAGCAGCAAAGACACGTACCAAGAGACCCAGTGCTTT.

As concerns this clonotype: Sequence at one end of the junction differs from germline and may be a read error. The chain has TRBV11-3 and TRBJ2-1; unclear D gene. Looked up from germline, CDR1 is SGHNT and CDR2 is YENEEA. CDR3 length: 15 amino acids. CDR3 bases: TGTGCAAGTAGCTCACGCAGGAGTTCCTACAATAAGCAGTTCTTC. This codes for CASSSRRSSYNKQFF.

On this clonotype: An end of the junction differs from the germline gene, which may be a read error. The chain employs TRBV11-2 and TRBJ1-5; perhaps TRBD1 as D (5 bases). The CDR3 has 14 residues. Germline V lookup: CDR1 SGHAT, CDR2 FQNNGV. The CDR3 bases are TGTGCCAGCAGCTTAGAGGGGGGGTATCAGTCCCAGCATTTT. This translates into CASSLEGGYQSQHF.

This clonotype was observed many times. The genes are TRBV30 and TRBJ2-5; D not resolved. The CDR3 is 12 residues long. CDR1 is GTSNPN and CDR2 is SVGIG in the germline V gene (reference sequence). V dropped 2 bases and J dropped 7 bases, with 11 bases sitting between them. Written as DNA, the CDR3 is TGTGCCTGGAGTCTGATTTTTGGGACCCAGTACTTC. Translation gives CAWSLIFGTQYF.

The V call is TRBV20-1, the J call TRBJ2-7; 14 nucleotides agree with TRBD2. The V and J ends lost 6 bases and 10 bases, in that order; junction bases with no gene match: 14. The CDR3 totals 15 residues. From germline, CDR1 is DFQATT and CDR2 SNEGSKA (reference sequence). The CDR3 region is CSAPGTSGGPLDQYF. Written as DNA, the CDR3 is TGCAGTGCCCCCGGGACTAGCGGGGGCCCCCTCGACCAGTACTTC.

Points on this clonotype: An end of the junction does not agree with germline; a read error may underlie this. This chain uses TRBV6-2 or TRBV6-3 with TRBJ2-1; 8 nucleotides line up with TRBD2. The CDR3 has 17 residues. The germline gives CDR1 MNHEY, CDR2 SVGEGT. CDR3 sequence (DNA): TGTGCCAGCAGTTACAATATAAGCGGGAGTTTCCCCGCTGAGCATTTCTTC. Protein product: CASSYNISGSFPAEHFF.

Comments on this clonotype: Here the CDR3 omits its conserved ending phenylalanine or tryptophan, so a read error is the likely source. The V call is TRBV5-5, the J call TRBJ2-1, with D perhaps matching TRBD1 or TRBD2 (5 bases each). TRBJ2-7 explains the end of the DNA better; the J call may be wrong. This CDR3 region has 14 residues. Germline V gives CDR1 SGHKS, CDR2 YYEKEE (reference sequence). In nucleotides, the CDR3 is TGTGCCAGCAGCTTCGGGAATCGGGGCGATGAGCAGTACTTA. Translation: CASSFGNRGDEQYL.